The sequence of this T cell receptor (beta chain) was determined in a study of regulatory T cells in long-lasting Graves disease. Findings of the study overall: With persistent disease, TRBV28, TRBJ1-2 and TRBJ2-5 were the favored segments.

The time point here: newly diagnosed GD, antithyroid drugs for less than 3 months. PBMCs provided the RNA from which the TCR library was made. The collection involved drawing approximately 9 milliliters of peripheral blood into EDTA tubes. This clonotype was recorded at least ten times. Its antigen is not known. Trimming stripped 6 bases from V and 9 bases from J, with 21 bases between. This CDR3 contains 13 residues. Germline V gene lookup returns CDR1 DFQATT and CDR2 SNEGSKA (reference sequence). Both iRepertoire HTBI primers and Arm-PCR of CDR3 regions were used to build the TCR beta libraries. TCRdb redid the calling of the multiplex PCR reads with MiXCR, one entry per CDR3 protein. The sample has 450,000 to 650,000 distinct CDR3 sequences, about 16% seen once. This sample was also put to use in a study of T cells in Graves' hyperthyroidism and ophthalmopathy. That paper notes: RT-PCR in the first round (using the HTBI primer set) targeted the TCR CDR3.

The clonotype originates from a middle-aged woman with Graves disease. This material consisted of peripheral blood mononuclear cells (PBMCs), taken at new diagnosis, from a patient treated with antithyroid drugs. This chain links TRBV20-1 with TRBJ2-7; either TRBD1 or TRBD2 may fit D (5 bases each). In DNA form, the CDR3 reads TGCAGTGCGACCCCCGGGACGTTGGCCGGGCAGTACTTC. Translated, it gives CSATPGTLAGQYF.